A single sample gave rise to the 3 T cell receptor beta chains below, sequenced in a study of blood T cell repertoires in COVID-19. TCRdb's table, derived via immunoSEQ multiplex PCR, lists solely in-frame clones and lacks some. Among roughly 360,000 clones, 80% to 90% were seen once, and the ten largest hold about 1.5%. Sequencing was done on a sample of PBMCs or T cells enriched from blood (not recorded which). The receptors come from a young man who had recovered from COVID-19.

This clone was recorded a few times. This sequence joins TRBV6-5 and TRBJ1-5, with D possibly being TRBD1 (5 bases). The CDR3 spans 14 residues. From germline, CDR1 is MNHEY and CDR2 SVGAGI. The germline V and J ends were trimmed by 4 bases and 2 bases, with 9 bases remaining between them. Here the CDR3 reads CASSSWGGNQPQHF. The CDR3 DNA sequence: TGTGCCAGCAGTTCTTGGGGGGGCAATCAGCCCCAGCATTTT.

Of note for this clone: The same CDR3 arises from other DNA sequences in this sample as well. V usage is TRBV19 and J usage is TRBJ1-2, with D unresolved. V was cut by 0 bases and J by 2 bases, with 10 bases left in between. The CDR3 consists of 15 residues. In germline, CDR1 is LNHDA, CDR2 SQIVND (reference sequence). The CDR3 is CASSIDRGRNYGYTF. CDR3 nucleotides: TGTGCCAGTAGTATAGATCGCGGCAGAAACTATGGCTACACCTTC. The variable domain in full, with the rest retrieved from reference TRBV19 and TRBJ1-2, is DGGITQSPKYLFRKEGQNVTLSCEQNLNHDAMYWYRQDPGQGLRLIYYSQIVNDFQKGDIAEGYSVSREKKESFPLTVTSAQKNPTAFYLCASSIDRGRNYGYTFGSGTRLTVV.

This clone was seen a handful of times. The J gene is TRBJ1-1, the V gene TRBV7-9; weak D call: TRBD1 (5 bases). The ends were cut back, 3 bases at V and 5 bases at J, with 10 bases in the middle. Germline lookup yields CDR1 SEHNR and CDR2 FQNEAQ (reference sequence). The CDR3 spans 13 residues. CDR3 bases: TGTGCCAGCAGCTTGGCAGGGCGGACTGAAGCTTTCTTT. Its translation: CASSLAGRTEAFF.